This T cell receptor (beta chain) originates from a study of cytomegalovirus exposure and HLA in healthy donors. As for the study in general: The roughly 700 first-cohort repertoires and the 95 to 150 validation repertoires shared the same platform, a later analysis reported.

The donors were part of the validation cohort of roughly 110 subjects. That cohort was separate from the first cohort, which comprised 700 or so subjects. Assay used: immunoSEQ multiplex PCR; TCRdb lists only in-frame clones, some missing. The repertoire includes 130,000 or so clones, about nine tenths of them detected once, and 3% to 4% sits in the top ten. This clone was seen a single time. Its antigen is unknown. The study's findings and limits: With high specificity and sensitivity, the classifier reportedly diagnosed cytomegalovirus status.

Germline lookup yields CDR1 SGHAT and CDR2 FQNNGV. The ends lost 6 bases at V and 4 bases at J; junction bases unmatched: 8. This CDR3 contains 15 residues. The sequenced sample consisted of PBMCs. The clonotype originates from a man younger than 45 in good health and CMV-seronegative. The chain joins TRBV11-2 to TRBJ2-7; 11 nucleotides line up with TRBD1. The CDR3 here is CASSPTGTGGYEQYF. CDR3 in DNA: TGTGCCAGCAGTCCTACCGGGACAGGGGGTTACGAGCAGTACTTC.